This T cell receptor beta chain was identified in a study of CD4 T cells in relation to SARS-CoV-2 and coronaviruses. V shed 2 bases, J shed 6 bases, and the junction held 4 bases outside the gene matches. Germline loops: CDR1 SEHNR, CDR2 FQNEAQ (reference sequence). The CDR3 is made up of 13 amino acids. The unexposed donors gave CD4+ T cells in about 2010-2019, prior to COVID-19. Cryopreserved PBMCs were CD4-enriched, then split into naive and memory cells. Profiling relied on immunoSEQ multiplex PCR, and the TCRdb table lists in-frame clones only, not all of them. The sample lists some 65,000 clones, about 89% occurring once. This clone was observed once.

This TCR was sampled from a human donor in good health. The gene calls are TRBV7-9 and TRBJ2-7; 7 nucleotides agree with TRBD1. The sample consisted of memory CD4+ T cells from PBMCs. CDR3 bases: TGTGCCAGCAGCTTATTGCCAGGGGGCGAGCAGTACTTC. Its protein is CASSLLPGGEQYF.